These 25 T cell receptor beta chains share one sample of origin, sequenced in a study of cytomegalovirus exposure and HLA in healthy donors. The PCR employed 60 Vbeta primers together with 13 Jbeta primers. Produced via immunoSEQ multiplex PCR; TCRdb's table is partial and in-frame only. The table records 150,000 or so clones, approximately 83% of them present only once. Sequencing input: PBMCs. These receptors came from a male donor in good health and CMV-seronegative.

This clone occurred once. The chain employs TRBV5-4 and TRBJ2-1; D gene unclear. The CDR3 is 13 residues long. Germline V gene data show CDR1 as SGHNT and CDR2 as YYREEE (reference sequence). V was cut by 4 bases and J by 4 bases, with 9 bases left in between. CDR3 bases: TGTGCCAGCAGCCTGGCTACTTACAATGAGCAGTTCTTC. This sequence encodes CASSLATYNEQFF.

The V gene is TRBV11-2, the J gene TRBJ1-4; TRBD1 is a possible D gene (6 bases). The CDR3 contains 15 residues. Between the trimmed V and J ends, which lost 5 bases and 8 bases, there was a span of 18 bases. CDR1 is SGHAT and CDR2 is FQNNGV in the germline V gene. The DNA for the CDR3 is TGTGCCAGCAGCCTGGTCACAGGGCCTGGGGAAAAACTGTTTTTT. Its protein product is CASSLVTGPGEKLFF.

The chain has TRBV5-1 and TRBJ1-2; 7 nucleotides agree with TRBD1. The CDR3 totals 16 residues. The germline CDR1 and CDR2 sequences are SGHRS and YFSETQ. The junction had 14 bases not matched to a gene; V was cut back by 5 bases and J by 4 bases. CDR3 sequence: CASSFTRDSLIYGYTF. CDR3 DNA: TGCGCCAGCAGTTTTACCCGGGACAGCCTAATCTATGGCTACACCTTC.

CDR3 coding DNA: TGTGCCAGCAGCCCTCTAGCGGGGGGGCCCGGTAAAGAGACCCAGTACTTC. Its protein product is CASSPLAGGPGKETQYF. This chain joins TRBV5-6 and TRBJ2-5, with 12 bases that match TRBD2. Trimming at V came to 4 bases and at J to 3 bases, leaving 10 bases not matched to a gene. This CDR3 spans 17 amino acids. CDR1 is SGHDT and CDR2 is YYEEEE in the germline V gene. Drawing the rest from reference TRBV5-6 and TRBJ2-5, the complete variable domain is DAGVTQSPTHLIKTRGQQVTLRCSPKSGHDTVSWYQQALGQGPQFIFQYYEEEERQRGNFPDRFSGHQFPNYSSELNVNALLLGDSALYLCASSPLAGGPGKETQYFGPGTRLLVL.

V is TRBV27 and J is TRBJ1-5, with D perhaps TRBD1 (5 bases). From germline, CDR1 is MNHEY and CDR2 SMNVEV (reference sequence). Deletions cut 0 bases from V and 2 bases from J, with 8 bases between. The CDR3 totals 15 residues. For the CDR3, the DNA is TGTGCCAGCAGTTTATCAGGGGATGGCAATCAGCCCCAGCATTTT. Translation: CASSLSGDGNQPQHF.

The CDR3: CASSTSSGGPFYEQYF. The CDR3 DNA follows: TGTGCCAGTAGTACTTCTAGCGGGGGGCCCTTCTACGAGCAGTACTTC. The V and J genes are TRBV19 and TRBJ2-7; 11 bases match TRBD2. Germline lookup yields CDR1 LNHDA and CDR2 SQIVND (reference sequence). The CDR3 is 16 amino acids. Trimming removed 4 bases from V and 3 bases from J; junction bases left unmatched: 8. Looking up the rest from reference TRBV19 and TRBJ2-7 gives the full variable domain: DGGITQSPKYLFRKEGQNVTLSCEQNLNHDAMYWYRQDPGQGLRLIYYSQIVNDFQKGDIAEGYSVSREKKESFPLTVTSAQKNPTAFYLCASSTSSGGPFYEQYFGPGTRLTVT.

The gene calls are TRBV5-1 and TRBJ2-1; D call uncertain. Germline V gives CDR1 SGHRS, CDR2 YFSETQ. V lost 3 bases and J lost 7, with 8 bases in between. The length of the CDR3 is 12 residues. CDR3 nucleotides: TGCGCCAGCAGCTCCTCCCTGAATGAGCAGTTCTTC. Its protein product is CASSSSLNEQFF.

The chain recombines TRBV19 with TRBJ2-6, with 9 bases lining up with TRBD1. Germline V gene data show CDR1 as LNHDA and CDR2 as SQIVND (reference sequence). The CDR3 totals 18 residues. Germline trimming cut 0 bases from V and 0 bases from J; bases unmatched to any gene: 3. The CDR3 DNA sequence: TGTGCCAGTAGTATAGATGGGACAGGGTACTCTGGGGCCAACGTCCTGACTTTC. It translates to CASSIDGTGYSGANVLTF.

V is TRBV28 and J is TRBJ2-2; D gene ambiguous. CDR3 length: 14 residues. Per germline, CDR1 MDHEN and CDR2 SYDVKM. Trimming stripped 6 bases from V and 0 bases from J, with 8 bases between. CDR3 sequence: CASRVRTNTGELFF. The CDR3 coding sequence is TGTGCCAGCAGGGTGAGGACGAACACCGGGGAGCTGTTTTTT.

This chain uses TRBV10-3 with TRBJ2-6; D possibly corresponds to TRBD1 (6 bases). This CDR3 has 17 amino acids. CDR1 and CDR2 from the germline V gene are ENHRY and SYGVKD. The ends were cut back, 0 bases at V and 4 bases at J, with 13 bases in the middle. For the CDR3, the DNA is TGTGCCATCAGTGAGTCGTCAGGGGACCGGGGGGCCAACGTCCTGACTTTC. This encodes CAISESSGDRGANVLTF.

The chain links TRBV18 to TRBJ2-1, with D perhaps TRBD2 (8 bases). The CDR3 spans 17 residues. The V end was cut by 0 bases, the J end by 8 bases, with 20 bases between. Germline V lookup: CDR1 KGHSH, CDR2 LQKENI. CDR3 nucleotide sequence: TGTGCCAGCTCACCACCGATCGAGGGGGCGGGAGGTTATGAGCAGTTCTTC. The encoded protein is CASSPPIEGAGGYEQFF.

J is TRBJ1-5 and V is TRBV6-6; possible D gene TRBD1, 5 bases. The CDR3 runs 14 residues. The V end lost 6 bases, the J end lost 2 bases, and 11 bases lay between the germline ends. The germline V gene has CDR1 MNHNY and CDR2 SVGAGI (reference sequence). The CDR3 DNA is TGTGCCAGCAGAGGGGAAGGAGGCAATCAGCCCCAGCATTTT. It yields the protein CASRGEGGNQPQHF.

Note on this clone: The junction departs from the called germline gene at one end, perhaps through a read error. The gene calls are TRBV7-7 and TRBJ2-1; possible D gene TRBD2, 6 bases. The CDR3 length is 14 residues. CDR1 and CDR2 (germline): SSHAT, FNYEAQ (reference sequence). CDR3 bases: TGTGCTAGCAGCCCTACGGGGGTACGAAATGAGCAGTTCTTC. Encoded protein: CASSPTGVRNEQFF.

In its sample, this clone was seen a few times. The genes are TRBV5-5 and TRBJ1-4; 9 bases map to TRBD1. The CDR3 has 15 residues. Germline-derived CDR1 and CDR2 are SGHKS and YYEKEE (reference sequence). The V segment lost 3 bases and the J segment 5 bases; nucleotides outside the gene matches: 5. CDR3 residues: CASSWGGTGNEKLFF. The CDR3 nucleotides are TGTGCCAGCAGCTGGGGGGGGACAGGGAATGAAAAACTGTTTTTT.

The chain joins TRBV6-5 to TRBJ1-1; D remains ambiguous. The length of the CDR3 is 11 residues. Trimming removed 8 bases at V and 5 bases at J, with 9 bases between. CDR1 is MNHEY, CDR2 SVGAGI, per germline. This CDR3 is CASYGVTEAFF. For the CDR3, the DNA is TGTGCCAGCTACGGGGTAACTGAAGCTTTCTTT.

The chain carries TRBV4-3 and TRBJ2-3; 12 nucleotides agree with TRBD2. Per the germline V gene, CDR1 is LGHNA and CDR2 is YSLEER. CDR3 length: 16 amino acids. J was trimmed by 4 bases and V by 2 bases; bases with no gene match: 4. The DNA of the CDR3 is TGCGCCAGCAGCCAACTAACTAGCGGGAGGTCAGATACGCAGTATTTT. It yields the protein CASSQLTSGRSDTQYF.

The V and J genes are TRBV19 and TRBJ1-4, with a weak D call TRBD1 (5 bases). Germline-derived CDR1 and CDR2 are LNHDA and SQIVND (reference sequence). The V and J ends lost 5 bases and 7 bases respectively, with 17 bases between them. The CDR3 is 15 residues long. The CDR3 DNA reads as TGTGCCAGTAGTTCCGTTCGGGGGAACAGTGAAAAACTGTTTTTT. It yields the protein CASSSVRGNSEKLFF.

This chain joins TRBV6-6 and TRBJ2-4; 9 bases align to TRBD2. After removal of 7 bases from V and 4 bases from J, the junction contained 8 bases not matched to a gene. This CDR3 is 15 amino acids long. CDR1 is MNHNY, CDR2 SVGAGI, per germline (reference sequence). The CDR3, as DNA: TGTGCCAGCACCCATAGCGGGAGCCAGAAAAACATTCAGTACTTC. Protein: CASTHSGSQKNIQYF.

CDR3 sequence reads: CASSLIGGGSYGYTF. The CDR3 nucleotides read TGTGCCAGCAGTCTCATTGGGGGGGGAAGCTATGGCTACACCTTC. This chain joins TRBV6-4 and TRBJ1-2; a weak D match, TRBD1 (5 bases). CDR3 size: 15 residues. V lost 5 bases, J lost 4 bases, and 17 bases lay in between. The V gene's germline CDR1 is MRHNA and CDR2 SNTAGT.

CDR3 region: CASSFRRGGNNEQFF. DNA of the CDR3: TGTGCCAGCAGTTTTCGGCGGGGGGGCAACAATGAGCAGTTCTTC. The V gene is TRBV27, the J gene TRBJ2-1; 9 bases match TRBD2. V lost 3 bases, J lost 5 bases, and 5 bases stayed unmatched. This CDR3 has 15 amino acids. In germline, CDR1 is MNHEY, CDR2 SMNVEV (reference sequence).

In the case of this clone: This CDR3 fails to terminate in the conserved phenylalanine or tryptophan, so it likely reflects a read error. The genes are TRBV28 and TRBJ2-3; D is unresolved. V was clipped by 7 bases and J by 2 bases, with 7 bases between them. Germline CDR1 reads MDHEN; CDR2 reads SYDVKM. This CDR3 is 12 amino acids long. The CDR3: CASTQITDTQYS. DNA for the CDR3: TGTGCCAGCACCCAGATCACAGATACGCAGTATTCT.

The chain has TRBV7-9 and TRBJ1-5; a weak D match, TRBD1 (5 bases). This CDR3 region has 15 residues. From germline, CDR1 is SEHNR and CDR2 FQNEAQ (reference sequence). The V and J ends lost 5 bases and 6 bases respectively, with 17 bases between them. CDR3 sequence reads: CASSAAGRGGQPQHF. The CDR3, as DNA: TGTGCCAGCAGCGCTGCAGGGCGAGGTGGTCAGCCCCAGCATTTT.

The chain is built from TRBV18 and TRBJ1-1; perhaps TRBD1 as D (6 bases). CDR1 and CDR2 (germline): KGHSH, LQKENI. The CDR3 spans 13 residues. Trimming took 4 bases from V and 4 from J, leaving 10 bases between them. The CDR3: CASSRLDSTEAFF. The DNA of the CDR3 is TGTGCCAGCTCACGACTGGACAGCACTGAAGCTTTCTTT.

This clone was seen more than once but under ten times. The chain joins TRBV5-1 to TRBJ1-6; TRBD1 agrees at 7 bases. The CDR3 covers 13 residues. From germline, CDR1 is SGHRS and CDR2 YFSETQ. J was trimmed by 9 bases and V by 0 bases; bases with no gene match: 0. The CDR3 sequence is CASSLGDSSPLHF. The DNA of the CDR3 is TGCGCCAGCAGCTTGGGGGACAGTTCACCCCTCCACTTT.

This clone was seen only a few times. This sequence joins TRBV18 and TRBJ1-1, with TRBD1 as a possible D gene (6 bases). The CDR3 runs to 15 residues. V lost 0 bases to trimming and J lost 7 bases, with 15 bases between them. In germline, CDR1 is KGHSH, CDR2 LQKENI. The CDR3 sequence: CASSPPGRGMSEAFF. CDR3 sequence (DNA): TGTGCCAGCTCACCACCGGGAAGGGGGATGAGTGAAGCTTTCTTT.